Listed here are 28 T cell receptor beta chains from one sample, sequenced in a study of low-dose radiotherapy and immunotherapy resistance in tumors. The time point here: before trial treatment. Both TCRalpha and TCRbeta chains were reverse transcribed with V-gene-specific primers. TCRs were amplified for approximately 21 PCR cycles with a constant-region primer and V-primer adapter. TCRdb used MiXCR to reprocess the reads, holding one entry per CDR3 protein. The sample includes over 55,000 distinct CDR3 sequences, around 30% of them seen just once. The sample consisted of PBMCs, taken before treatment. These receptors originate from a female donor with ovarian cancer.

In this sample, this clonotype turned up many times. This chain connects TRBV5-1 to TRBJ2-5; 9 nucleotides line up with TRBD1. From germline, CDR1 is SGHRS and CDR2 YFSETQ. The length of the CDR3 is 14 residues. The V and J ends lost 0 bases and 4 bases, in that order; junction bases with no gene match: 1. The DNA for the CDR3 is TGCGCCAGCAGCTTGGTGGGACAGGGAGAGACCCAGTACTTC. This sequence encodes CASSLVGQGETQYF.

This clonotype was detected a few times. The chain links TRBV12-3 or TRBV12-4 to TRBJ2-7, with D possibly TRBD1 on 5 matching bases. The CDR3 totals 15 residues. Trimming cost V 3 bases and J 3 bases, with 15 bases left between them. In nucleotides, the CDR3 is TGTGCCAGCAGTTTGGGGCCTCCTTCGATCTACGAGCAGTACTTC. Amino acids: CASSLGPPSIYEQYF.

At least ten counts were recorded for this clonotype. This chain connects TRBV5-1 to TRBJ2-2; no reliable D call. Per germline, CDR1 SGHRS and CDR2 YFSETQ. This CDR3 contains 14 residues. Trimming stripped 0 bases from V and 2 bases from J, with 5 bases between. DNA of the CDR3: TGCGCCAGCAGCTTGGCGGCTAACACCGGGGAGCTGTTTTTT. Its translation is CASSLAANTGELFF.

The chain combines TRBV12-3 or TRBV12-4 with TRBJ1-2; maybe TRBD1 (6 bases). CDR3 length: 16 residues. Trimming pared 3 bases from V and 4 bases from J, leaving 18 bases between. In DNA, the CDR3 is TGTGCCAGCAGTTTCTCAGGGGCGCCCGGTGGCTATGGCTACACCTTC. Its protein is CASSFSGAPGGYGYTF.

The sample holds many counts of this clonotype. This chain joins TRBV7-2 and TRBJ1-2; tentatively, D is TRBD1 (6 bases). Germline lookup yields CDR1 SGHTA and CDR2 FQGNSA. This CDR3 region has 14 residues. Trimming removed 5 bases from V and 8 bases from J, with 18 bases in between. This chain's CDR3 is CASSPSGGVSGYTF. The DNA for the CDR3 is TGTGCCAGCAGCCCAAGTGGGGGCGTGAGCGGCTACACCTTC. The full variable domain, with the rest looked up from reference TRBV7-2 and TRBJ1-2, is GAGVSQSPSNKVTEKGKDVELRCDPISGHTALYWYRQSLGQGLEFLIYFQGNSAPDKSGLPSDRFSAERTGGSVSTLTIQRTQQEDSAVYLCASSPSGGVSGYTFGSGTRLTVV.

This clonotype showed up many times. The chain joins TRBV6-2 or TRBV6-3 to TRBJ2-1, with a possible D match to TRBD2 (6 bases). Per the germline V gene, CDR1 is MNHEY and CDR2 is SVGEGT. The CDR3 contains 13 residues. V lost 7 bases to trimming and J lost 7 bases, with 14 bases between them. The CDR3 loop is CASNTGAGNEQFF. The CDR3 region has the DNA TGTGCCAGCAATACGGGCGCGGGGAATGAGCAGTTCTTC.

There are many counts of this clonotype. The gene calls are TRBV7-6 and TRBJ2-7; D may be TRBD1 (6 bases). CDR1 is SGHVS and CDR2 is FNYEAQ in the germline V gene. This CDR3 region has 14 residues. Trimming cost V 5 bases and J 3 bases, with 14 bases left between them. The CDR3 DNA reads as TGTGCCAGCAGCATACAGGGTTTTGGCTACGAGCAGTACTTC. Protein product: CASSIQGFGYEQYF.

The table lists this clonotype with many counts. J is TRBJ1-5 and V is TRBV12-3 or TRBV12-4, with 11 bases that match TRBD1. The trim removed 6 bases at V and 2 bases at J, leaving 9 bases unmatched. The CDR3 sequence is 17 residues long. The CDR3 sequence: CASRRDRGSQGNQPQHF. The CDR3, as DNA: TGTGCCAGCAGGCGGGACAGGGGGAGTCAGGGCAATCAGCCCCAGCATTTT.

This clonotype was seen at least ten times. This rearrangement joins TRBV7-2 to TRBJ1-1; TRBD1 is a possible D gene (6 bases). In germline, CDR1 is SGHTA, CDR2 FQGNSA. The CDR3 length is 14 residues. The V gene lost 1 base and the J gene lost 1 base, with 7 bases spanning the gap. Written as DNA, the CDR3 is TGTGCCAGCAGCTTAGGGGGGCGGAACACTGAAGCTTTCTTT. Protein product: CASSLGGRNTEAFF. The full variable domain, with the rest looked up from reference TRBV7-2 and TRBJ1-1, is GAGVSQSPSNKVTEKGKDVELRCDPISGHTALYWYRQSLGQGLEFLIYFQGNSAPDKSGLPSDRFSAERTGGSVSTLTIQRTQQEDSAVYLCASSLGGRNTEAFFGQGTRLTVV.

The chain has TRBV7-2 and TRBJ2-1; unclear D gene. Germline CDR1 is SGHTA and CDR2 is FQGNSA. This CDR3 is built from 12 residues. V lost 1 base and J 16 bases, leaving 14 bases between the germline ends. The CDR3 DNA is TGTGCCAGCAGCTTAGTGAGGTCCCCGCATTTCTTC. It yields the protein CASSLVRSPHFF. Full variable domain (rest looked up from reference TRBV7-2 and TRBJ2-1): GAGVSQSPSNKVTEKGKDVELRCDPISGHTALYWYRQSLGQGLEFLIYFQGNSAPDKSGLPSDRFSAERTGGSVSTLTIQRTQQEDSAVYLCASSLVRSPHFFGPGTRLTVL.

V is TRBV20-1 and J is TRBJ2-4, with 13 bases aligning to TRBD2. V lost 6 bases to trimming and J lost 4 bases; unmatched junction nucleotides: 6. Germline loops: CDR1 DFQATT, CDR2 SNEGSKA (reference sequence). CDR3 size: 15 residues. In DNA form, the CDR3 reads TGCAGTGCAGAAGGACTAGCGGGGGATAAAAACATTCAGTACTTC. Protein product: CSAEGLAGDKNIQYF.

This clonotype was detected many times. This chain uses TRBV20-1 with TRBJ2-7, with D perhaps being TRBD1 or TRBD2 (5 bases each). The CDR3 totals 15 residues. The V gene lost 0 bases and the J gene lost 3 bases, with 15 bases spanning the gap. Germline-derived CDR1 and CDR2 are DFQATT and SNEGSKA (reference sequence). CDR3 sequence (DNA): TGCAGTGCTAGAGAACGGGGAAGGGGCCTCTACGAGCAGTACTTC. It is translated as CSARERGRGLYEQYF.

The V and J genes are TRBV5-4 and TRBJ2-7; possible D gene TRBD2, 6 bases. This CDR3 contains 13 residues. V lost 6 bases and J lost 3, with 13 bases in between. Germline CDR1 and CDR2: SGHNT and YYREEE (reference sequence). Here the CDR3 DNA reads TGTGCCAGCAAATTCTTCGGGAGCTACGAGCAGTACTTC. It yields the protein CASKFFGSYEQYF.

Many counts were recorded for this clonotype. This sequence joins TRBV11-1 and TRBJ2-1; 7 bases fit TRBD2. Germline V lookup: CDR1 SGHAT, CDR2 FQDESV (reference sequence). The CDR3 sequence is 16 residues long. V lost 3 bases to trimming and J lost 0 bases; unmatched junction nucleotides: 5. The CDR3 DNA reads as TGTGCCAGCAGCTTTCGTACTAGCGTCTCCTACAATGAGCAGTTCTTC. Translation: CASSFRTSVSYNEQFF. Drawing the rest from reference TRBV11-1 and TRBJ2-1, the complete variable domain is EAEVAQSPRYKITEKSQAVAFWCDPISGHATLYWYRQILGQGPELLVQFQDESVVDDSQLPKDRFSAERLKGVDSTLKIQPAELGDSAMYLCASSFRTSVSYNEQFFGPGTRLTVL.

Regarding this clonotype: A far larger clone lies a single base away; this is likely a read error. Written as DNA, the CDR3 is TGTGCCAGCAGCGTAGGGCCAGGCCTCTACAATGAGCAGTACTTC. Translation: CASSVGPGLYNEQYF. The chain combines TRBV9 with TRBJ2-5, with unresolved D. CDR3 length equals 15 residues. Germline assignment: CDR1 SGDLS and CDR2 YYNGEE. Trimming pared 0 bases from V and 11 bases from J, leaving 20 bases between.

This clonotype was picked up a small number of times. V usage is TRBV9 and J usage is TRBJ2-6, with D possibly being TRBD2 (5 bases). Germline V lookup: CDR1 SGDLS, CDR2 YYNGEE. The CDR3 length is 18 residues. V dropped 0 bases and J dropped 4 bases, with 17 bases sitting between them. The chain's CDR3 is CASSVVGSGIAGANVLTF. The CDR3 DNA sequence: TGTGCCAGCAGCGTAGTGGGCAGCGGCATCGCCGGGGCCAACGTCCTGACTTTC.

Notes on this clonotype: This may arise from a read error, as a much more abundant clone is one base away. The chain uses TRBV5-4 and TRBJ2-5, with D possibly TRBD2 on 6 matching bases. The CDR3 consists of 15 residues. Germline V gene lookup returns CDR1 SGHNT and CDR2 YYREEE (reference sequence). This CDR3 is CVSSLAGPSTETQYF. CDR3 sequence (DNA): TGTGTCAGCAGCTTGGCGGGGCCCTCCACGGAGACCCAGTACTTC.

This clonotype was seen repeatedly, ten times or more. The genes are TRBV5-1 and TRBJ2-3, with D perhaps TRBD1 (6 bases). This CDR3 region has 15 residues. Trimming removed 5 bases at V and 4 bases at J, with 17 bases between. Germline CDR1 reads SGHRS; CDR2 reads YFSETQ. The CDR3 region is CASSGGVSGADTQYF. DNA of the CDR3: TGCGCCAGCAGTGGAGGAGTGTCAGGGGCAGATACGCAGTATTTT.

This clonotype was picked up many times. V and J are TRBV20-1 and TRBJ2-7; weak D call: TRBD1 (7 bases). Germline loops: CDR1 DFQATT, CDR2 SNEGSKA (reference sequence). There are 16 residues in the CDR3. V lost 5 bases, J lost 5 bases, and 25 bases lay in between. The CDR3 protein is CSAGQETPGGRNEQYF. The CDR3 bases are TGCAGTGCTGGACAGGAGACCCCCGGAGGGCGGAACGAGCAGTACTTC.

At least ten counts were recorded for this clonotype. The V and J genes are TRBV7-2 and TRBJ2-1, with D perhaps TRBD1 (6 bases). The CDR3 totals 13 residues. Germline V gene sequence: CDR1 SGHTA, CDR2 FQGNSA. The V gene lost 5 bases and the J gene lost 5 bases, with 10 bases spanning the gap. CDR3 in DNA: TGTGCCAGCAGCCGTAACAGGGACAATGAGCAGTTCTTC. As protein: CASSRNRDNEQFF.

With regard to this clonotype: It differs at one base from a far larger clone, so likely a read error. This chain links TRBV28 with TRBJ2-4; 8 bases are shared with TRBD1. This CDR3 contains 15 residues. Germline CDR1 MDHEN, CDR2 SYDVKM. The V gene end was trimmed by 2 bases and the J gene end by 13 bases; junction bases not matched to a gene: 13. In nucleotides, the CDR3 is TGTGCCAGCAGTTTAAAGGCAGGGGGCCGGAATGAGCAGTACTTC. This translates into CASSLKAGGRNEQYF. Using reference TRBV28 and TRBJ2-4 for the parts outside the CDR3, the full variable domain is DVKVTQSSRYLVKRTGEKVFLECVQDMDHENMFWYRQDPGLGLRLIYFSYDVKMKEKGDIPEGYSVSREKKERFSLILESASTNQTSMYLCASSLKAGGRNEQYFGAGTRLSVL.

This clonotype has at least ten counts. The V call is TRBV5-1, the J call TRBJ2-5, with D maybe TRBD2 (5 bases). Trimming removed 0 bases at V and 0 bases at J, with 15 bases between. CDR1 SGHRS and CDR2 YFSETQ come from the germline V gene. The CDR3 is made up of 17 amino acids. CDR3 in DNA: TGCGCCAGCAGCTTGGGGGGTCTGGCGGGTCACCAAGAGACCCAGTACTTC. It yields the protein CASSLGGLAGHQETQYF.

The chain has TRBV4-1 and TRBJ2-3; TRBD1 agrees at 9 bases. The CDR3 has 16 residues. V was clipped by 2 bases and J by 6 bases; unmatched bases: 9. Per germline, CDR1 MGHRA and CDR2 YSYEKL. CDR3 loop: CASSQRWDRAGDTQYF. The DNA of the CDR3 is TGCGCCAGCAGCCAAAGGTGGGACAGGGCCGGGGATACGCAGTATTTT.

The chain combines TRBV30 with TRBJ1-2, with D perhaps matching TRBD1 (6 bases). Germline CDR1 GTSNPN, CDR2 SVGIG (reference sequence). The V and J ends lost 4 bases and 2 bases respectively, with 11 bases between them. The CDR3 sequence is 13 residues long. This CDR3 is CAWTPDRNYGYTF. CDR3 bases: TGTGCCTGGACACCGGACAGAAACTATGGCTACACCTTC.

This clonotype has at least ten counts. V gene TRBV13 combines with J gene TRBJ1-1, with unresolved D. Trimming removed 3 bases at V and 6 bases at J, with 8 bases between. CDR3 length: 12 residues. In germline, CDR1 is PRHDT, CDR2 FYEKMQ (reference sequence). The CDR3 is CASSLARAEAFF. The CDR3 DNA is TGTGCCAGCAGCTTGGCACGAGCTGAAGCTTTCTTT. The full variable domain, rest sourced from reference TRBV13 and TRBJ1-1, is AAGVIQSPRHLIKEKRETATLKCYPIPRHDTVYWYQQGPGQDPQFLISFYEKMQSDKGSIPDRFSAQQFSDYHSELNMSSLELGDSALYFCASSLARAEAFFGQGTRLTVV.

This clonotype has ten or more counts. The J gene is TRBJ2-7, the V gene TRBV5-1; no clear D gene. This CDR3 region has 14 residues. CDR1 and CDR2 from the germline V gene are SGHRS and YFSETQ. V was clipped by 4 bases and J by 0 bases, with 11 bases between them. As DNA, the CDR3 is TGCGCCAGCAGCCCGGATGCCGTCTCCTACGAGCAGTACTTC. Its protein product is CASSPDAVSYEQYF.

With regard to this clonotype: A single base is all that separates this from a far larger clone, so a read error is likely. This chain links TRBV1 with TRBJ2-3; the tabulated D call, TRBD1, remains unverified against the DNA. TRBV1 counts as a pseudogene. The CDR3 covers 15 residues. The CDR3 DNA reads TGCACCAGCAGCCTAGGGACAGGGTCGGCAGATACGCAGTATTTT. Translating it yields CTSSLGTGSADTQYF.

The chain links TRBV6-5 to TRBJ2-2; no clear D gene. CDR1 and CDR2 (germline): MNHEY, SVGAGI. V was pared by 5 bases and J by 5 bases, with 15 bases between. This CDR3 is 15 amino acids long. The CDR3 bases are TGTGCCAGCAGTGACCCCCCCCGGAAAACCGGGGAGCTGTTTTTT. It specifies CASSDPPRKTGELFF.